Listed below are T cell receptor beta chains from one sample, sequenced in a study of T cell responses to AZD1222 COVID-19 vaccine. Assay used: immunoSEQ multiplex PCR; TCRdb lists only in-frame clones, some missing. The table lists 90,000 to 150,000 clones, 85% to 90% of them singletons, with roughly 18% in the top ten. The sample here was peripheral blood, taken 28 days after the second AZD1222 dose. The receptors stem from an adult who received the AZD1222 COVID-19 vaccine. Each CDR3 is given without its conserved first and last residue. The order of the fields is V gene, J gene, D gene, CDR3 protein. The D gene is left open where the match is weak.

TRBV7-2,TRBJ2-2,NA,ASSRMGANTGELF
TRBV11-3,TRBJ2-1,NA,ASSPNYLGHLI
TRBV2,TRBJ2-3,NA,ASVIPGSADTQY
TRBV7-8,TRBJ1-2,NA,ASSSIVGQSNYGYT
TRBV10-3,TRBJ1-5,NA,AISDNSNQPQH
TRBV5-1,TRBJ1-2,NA,ASSLAEDNRRGYT
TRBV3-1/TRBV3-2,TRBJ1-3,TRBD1,ASSQLPGQGATIY
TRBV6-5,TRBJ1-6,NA,ASRGAVVHSPLH
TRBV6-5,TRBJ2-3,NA,ASSFWEDPDTQY
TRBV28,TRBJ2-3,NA,ASSPLDTQY
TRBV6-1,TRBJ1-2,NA,ASSEGVYYGYT
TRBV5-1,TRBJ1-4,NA,ASSLAQNEKLF
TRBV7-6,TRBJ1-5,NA,ASSFHGQPQH
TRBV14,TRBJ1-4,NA,ASSQVSNEKLF
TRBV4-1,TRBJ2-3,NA,ASSQDRSSATDTQY
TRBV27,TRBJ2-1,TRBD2,ASSSSLVIAGGPGILDEQF
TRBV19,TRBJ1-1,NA,ASSIPVRLGMNTEAF
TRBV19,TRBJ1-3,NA,ASSLDSSGNTIY
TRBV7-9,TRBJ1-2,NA,ASSLDRSPVSYGYT
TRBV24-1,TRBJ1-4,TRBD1,ATSDSGGEKLF
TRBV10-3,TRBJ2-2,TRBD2,AISTVAGTNTGELF
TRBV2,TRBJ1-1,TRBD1,ASSGQGLNTEAF